Reported below is one TCR beta chain. This entry comes from a study of blood T cell repertoires in COVID-19. Whole-study context: Specimens from acute and convalescent COVID-19 originated in the United States, Italy and Spain.

Per the authors' pipeline: Amplification with reference gene primers provided the estimates of nucleated cell counts. The data were produced by immunoSEQ multiplex PCR, yet TCRdb's version contains in-frame clones alone and is incomplete. D and trimming come from the DNA, and the V and J calls and clone size come from that table. The data show 250,000 to 300,000 clones, around nine tenths seen once. The CDR3 extends over 16 amino acids. The trim removed 1 base at V and 0 bases at J, leaving 5 bases unmatched. The germline V gene has CDR1 LGHNA and CDR2 YNFKEQ. Enrolled during active infection, Seattle patients were then followed longitudinally.

This chain joins TRBV4-2 and TRBJ2-7; TRBD2 matches at 8 bases. The sequence was collected from a woman aged 70-85 years with COVID-19, enrolled during active disease. Sequenced material: peripheral blood. CDR3 loop: CASSQGGSGGSYEQYF. In DNA, the CDR3 is TGTGCCAGCAGCCAAGGAGGGAGCGGGGGCTCCTACGAGCAGTACTTC.